The source of this T cell receptor beta chain is a study of CD8 T cells in Susac syndrome. Note on this clonotype: The junction does not match germline at one end; this may be a read error.

TCR beta sequencing covered blood CD8+ and CD4+ T cells. FACS enriched CD8+ TEMRA cells, while bulk CD8+ and CD4+ were negatively isolated. This CDR3 comprises 14 residues. Germline-derived CDR1 and CDR2 are SGHRS and YFSETQ. The RNA input was 0.5 to 1 ug, and it was reverse transcribed with random hexamers. The amplification used immunoSEQ multiplex PCR on TCR beta CDR3; it spanned 54 Vbeta and 13 Jbeta. MiXCR, applied by TCRdb to the immunoSEQ multiplex PCR reads, yields one record per CDR3 protein. The sample records 300,000 to 350,000 distinct CDR3 sequences, about 90% being singletons. J is TRBJ2-1 and V is TRBV5-1, with no clear D. The specimen sequenced was CD4+ T cells from PBMCs. The origin of this receptor is a human donor with multiple sclerosis. CDR3 nucleotide sequence: TGTGCCAGCAGCTTGGGCAGTGCCTACAATGAGCAGTTCTTC. Translation gives CASSLGSAYNEQFF.